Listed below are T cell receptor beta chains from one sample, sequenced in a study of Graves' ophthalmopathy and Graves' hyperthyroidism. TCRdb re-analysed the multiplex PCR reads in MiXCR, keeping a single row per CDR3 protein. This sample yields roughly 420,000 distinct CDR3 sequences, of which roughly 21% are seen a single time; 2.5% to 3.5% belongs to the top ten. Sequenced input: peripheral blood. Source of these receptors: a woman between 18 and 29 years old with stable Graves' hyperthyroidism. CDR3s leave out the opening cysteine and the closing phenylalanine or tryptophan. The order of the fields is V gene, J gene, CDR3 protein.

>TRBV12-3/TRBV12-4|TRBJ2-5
ASSLEGAQY
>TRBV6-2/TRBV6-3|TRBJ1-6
ASSYVAGRSPLH
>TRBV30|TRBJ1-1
AWSGRAEAF
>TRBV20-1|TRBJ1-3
SARGGQDSGNTIY
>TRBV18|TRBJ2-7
ASSPPRLPGGEQY
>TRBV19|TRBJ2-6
ASSPSQAGANVLT
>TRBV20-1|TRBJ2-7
SPPRTGTAYEQY
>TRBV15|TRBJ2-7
ATSSEQGSLSEQY
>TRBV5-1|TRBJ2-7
ASSFQGHEQY
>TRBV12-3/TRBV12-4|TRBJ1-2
ASSLKSSYGYT
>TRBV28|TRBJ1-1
ASSLSTAPRGNAF
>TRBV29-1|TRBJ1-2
SVGEVDGYT
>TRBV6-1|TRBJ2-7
ASRGELGTYEQY
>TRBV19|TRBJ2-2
ASSIRGRFTGELF
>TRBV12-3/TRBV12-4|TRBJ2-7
ASSPLGGTNTYEQY
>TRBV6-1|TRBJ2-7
ASMRPGQGMDEQY
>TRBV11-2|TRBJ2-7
ASSLSQTYEQY
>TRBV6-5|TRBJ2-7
ASSYTGEQY
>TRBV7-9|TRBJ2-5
ASSLIKTSRETQY
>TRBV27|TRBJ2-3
ASSPILGAGPRTDTQY
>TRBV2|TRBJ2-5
ASNDHGLAGETQY
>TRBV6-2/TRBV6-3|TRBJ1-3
ASRRTGAGNTIY
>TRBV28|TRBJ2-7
ASKGRIYEQY
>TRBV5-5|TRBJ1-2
ASSGGGASYGYT
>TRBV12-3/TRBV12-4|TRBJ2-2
ASNILAANTGELF
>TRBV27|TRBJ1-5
ASSPGTALNQPQH
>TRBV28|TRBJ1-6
ASSSGTGPYNSPLH
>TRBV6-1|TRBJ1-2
ASRDSLDVEYYGYT
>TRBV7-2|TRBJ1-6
ASSFRRNYNSPLH
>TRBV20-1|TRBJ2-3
SGGGSAARGTDTQY
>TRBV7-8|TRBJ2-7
ASSLGVLFTYEQY
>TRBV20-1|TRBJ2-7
SALSRISYEQY
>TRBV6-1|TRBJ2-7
ASSNAGLTNYEQY
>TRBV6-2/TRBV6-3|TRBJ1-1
ASSPGLYEDTEAF
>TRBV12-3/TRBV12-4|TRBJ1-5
ASSLGQRVKPQH
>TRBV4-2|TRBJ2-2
ASSQVTAPNTGELF
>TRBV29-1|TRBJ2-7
SVRDVIYEQY
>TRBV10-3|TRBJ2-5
AIRAQETQY
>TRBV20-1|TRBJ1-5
SAPRTANQPQH
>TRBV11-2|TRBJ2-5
ASSFGREETQY
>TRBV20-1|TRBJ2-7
SARRLAGGPYEQY
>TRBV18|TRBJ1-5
ASSPGAVSQPQH
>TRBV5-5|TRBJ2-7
ASSINPGQDPYEQY
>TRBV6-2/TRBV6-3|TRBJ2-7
ATKSGGGYEQY
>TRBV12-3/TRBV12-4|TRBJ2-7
ASKKDRSSSYEQY
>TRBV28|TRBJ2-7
ASSPWTSEAEQY
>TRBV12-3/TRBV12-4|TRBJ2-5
ASSLNLQETQY
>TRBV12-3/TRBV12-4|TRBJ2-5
ASSGPRGGQYQETQY
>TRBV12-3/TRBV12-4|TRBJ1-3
ASSFRRSGNTIY
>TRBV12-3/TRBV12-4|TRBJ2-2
ASSLRAANTGELF
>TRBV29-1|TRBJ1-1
SVDRQNTEAF
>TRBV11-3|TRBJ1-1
ASSLEFLFGTEAF
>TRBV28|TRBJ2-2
ASSGSYTGELF
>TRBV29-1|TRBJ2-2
SAAGYGELF